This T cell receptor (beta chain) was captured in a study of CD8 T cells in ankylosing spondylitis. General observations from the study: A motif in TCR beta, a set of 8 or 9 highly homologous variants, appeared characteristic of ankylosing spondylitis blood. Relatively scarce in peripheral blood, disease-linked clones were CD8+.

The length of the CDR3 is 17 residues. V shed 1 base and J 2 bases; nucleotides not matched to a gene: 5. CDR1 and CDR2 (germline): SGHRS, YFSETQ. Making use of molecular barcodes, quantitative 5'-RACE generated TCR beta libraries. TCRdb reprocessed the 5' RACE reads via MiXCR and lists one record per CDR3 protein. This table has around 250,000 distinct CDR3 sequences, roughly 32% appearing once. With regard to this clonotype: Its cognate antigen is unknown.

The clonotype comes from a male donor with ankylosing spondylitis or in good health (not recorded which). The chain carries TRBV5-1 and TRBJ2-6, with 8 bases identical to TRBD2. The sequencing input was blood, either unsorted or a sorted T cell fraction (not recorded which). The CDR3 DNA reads TGCGCCAGCAGCTTGCGTAGCGGGGCCGCTGGGGCCAACGTCCTGACTTTC. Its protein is CASSLRSGAAGANVLTF.